This section outlines one T cell receptor (beta chain) sequence together with its context. The specificity of this receptor is unknown. The record has no base qualities; no much larger clone is one base away. The data stem from a study of shared clonotypes between healthy human individuals (dated by TCRdb to about 2020). Turning to the overall study: Three men and two women, aged 18 to 49 years, made up the cohort. Leukapheresis yielded between about 0.94 and 9 billion PBMCs per donor. The study deeply sequenced blood TCR repertoires of five healthy adults to estimate repertoire size and the extent of clonotype sharing between individuals. For each donor, CD4 naive and CD4 memory were each given three plates, CD8 naive was given two plates, and CD8 memory was given one plate. Libraries were prepared and TCR repertoires were sequenced by different laboratories using diverse techniques, in order to increase sequencing depth and limit assay-specific biases. Results and caveats for the whole study, not just this receptor: Sampling was restricted to blood, and TCR repertoires in tissues likely differ from the TCR repertoires found in blood. Compared with non-shared clonotypes, clonotypes shared by all four sorted-subset donors had higher generation probabilities. Because the study included a small number of donors, the genetic and exposure-history diversity represented was limited. Naive subsets generally had larger estimated clonotype richness than memory subsets. Pairwise subsampling indicated that sequencing depth was expected to affect the degree of clonotype sharing among donors. Incomplete sequencing was indicated by rarefaction of sorted-subset datasets, despite the large sequencing depth. Across a handful of donors, roughly 5.4% of naive CD4, 3% to 3.5% of naive CD8, 2% to 2.5% of memory CD4, and approximately 0.4% of memory CD8 clonotypes were shared.

CDR1 and CDR2 are read off the germline V gene as SGHRS and YFSETQ. The CDR3 covers 16 residues, taking in both the cysteine and the phenylalanine. The kept DNA is CDR3 alone, 48 bases in frame from the first base. The germline V and J ends show losses of 2 bases and 3 bases respectively, and no gene match explains 4 bases of the junction. Using the deep immunoSEQ assay, multiplex PCR amplified TCR CDR3 regions from genomic DNA. Extracted genomic DNA from each cell subset was spread evenly across all wells of several immunoSEQ 96-well plates, with each plate serving as a replicate. For sorted subsets, around 200 ng genomic DNA, equal to some 28,000 T cell genomes, was loaded into each replicate PCR. Purified libraries were measured with a Qubit 3.0 fluorometer, size-checked on a Bioanalyzer 2100, and measured again with the KAPA Library Quantification kit. Every immunoSEQ 96-well plate was sequenced on a dedicated single-read 150-cycle Illumina NextSeq 550 flow cell. The study's processing was this. The immunoSEQ output contained only junctional sequences without quality scores, so filtering could not match that applied to full-length reads. Sequences were annotated with PyIR, a Python wrapper for IgBLAST v1.9, using IMGT germline references to assign V/J genes and CDR3. Reads were removed for weak V/J assignments (E-value above 1e-6), missing CDR3, stop codons, out-of-frame junctions, or ambiguous translated residues. V3J clonotypes were defined as sequences sharing an identical inferred V gene, J gene, and CDR3 amino acid sequence. To compute the percentage overlap between repertoires, the number of shared unique clonotypes was divided by the size of the smaller repertoire. Three approaches were used to assess repertoire richness: RTK rarefaction, the Chao1 estimator, and Recon v2.1 estimates of unobserved clonotypes. For all TCRbeta clonotypes obtained by the gDNA method from several donors, generation probabilities were computed with OLGA. TCRdb took this table from immuneACCESS and kept in-frame rearrangements with V and J called. Such tables lack part of the clones; where checked against another copy, unresolved V genes explain under half of the gap, and the rest is unexplained. The V and J calls and clone size come from that table; D and trimming were worked out from the DNA. Present in this sample are roughly 1,500,000 clones, about 98.5% of which were seen just once. The biggest ten clones account for 0.36% of the sample.

The donors were healthy, HIV-negative adults who had no recently reported acute infections or vaccinations. Only Caucasian adults living in Nashville, Tennessee, USA were represented among the donors. CD4+ T cells were enriched by magnetic negative selection; naive cells were then positively selected on CD45RA, and the negative fraction formed the memory subset. Blood was collected by leukapheresis, and PBMCs were isolated by Ficoll-Histopaque density gradient centrifugation and then cryopreserved in liquid nitrogen vapor phase. Purity and quantity of every magnetically sorted T cell population were checked by analytical flow cytometry. From each sorted fraction, genomic DNA was isolated and quantified by UV absorbance on a Nanodrop 2000c.

The sequencing input was naive CD4+ T cells sorted from blood. Per the publication, the cell subset or site label means: CD45RA+ positively selected. The receptor's source is a man aged 30 to 45 in good health. This receptor chain uses TRBV5-1 and TRBJ2-5, with 13 junctional bases fitting TRBD2. The nucleotide sequence is TGCGCCAGCAGCTTAGGGACTAGCGGGGTTAAAGAGACCCAGTACTTC. This is translated as CASSLGTSGVKETQYF.